The next 30 T cell receptor beta chains were all read from a single sample in a study of blood T cell repertoires in COVID-19. The table came from immunoSEQ multiplex PCR; TCRdb's copy has only in-frame clones and leaves some out. In the table there are 50,000 to 75,000 clones, around 77% of which are singletons. The sequenced material came from peripheral blood. These receptors originate from a man older than 75 with active or convalescent COVID-19.

V gene TRBV4-3 combines with J gene TRBJ2-2, with TRBD2 identical over 10 bases. The junction had 5 bases not matched to a gene; V was cut back by 6 bases and J by 7 bases. Germline CDR1 reads LGHNA; CDR2 reads YSLEER. This CDR3 region has 14 residues. The CDR3 nucleotides are TGCGCCAGCAGTCAGCGGGAGGGCTTCGGGGAGCTGTTTTTT. It yields the protein CASSQREGFGELFF.

This rearrangement joins TRBV21-1 to TRBJ2-5; the D segment call TRBD1 is taken from the table without a DNA check. TRBV21-1 is assigned pseudogene status. This CDR3 has 14 residues. The CDR3 sequence is CASSKVRHEETQYF. DNA of the CDR3: TGTGCCAGCAGCAAAGTTAGACATGAAGAGACCCAGTACTTC.

The chain links TRBV9 to TRBJ1-2; 7 bases map to TRBD1. Germline CDR1 is SGDLS and CDR2 is YYNGEE. The CDR3 covers 15 residues. Unmatched junction bases numbered 10, after V lost 4 bases and J lost 4 bases. In DNA form, the CDR3 reads TGTGCCAGCAGCTCCTCCGGGACAGAGATCTATGGCTACACCTTC. Protein product: CASSSSGTEIYGYTF.

The chain has TRBV19 and TRBJ2-7; 8 nucleotides align to TRBD2. The germline gives CDR1 LNHDA, CDR2 SQIVND (reference sequence). This CDR3 is built from 14 residues. The J segment lost 1 base and the V segment lost 9 bases, leaving 8 bases of the junction unmatched. CDR3: CARGTGGVSYEQYF. The CDR3 nucleotides are TGTGCCAGGGGGACGGGAGGGGTTTCCTACGAGCAGTACTTC. Full variable domain (outside the CDR3, taken from reference TRBV19 and TRBJ2-7): DGGITQSPKYLFRKEGQNVTLSCEQNLNHDAMYWYRQDPGQGLRLIYYSQIVNDFQKGDIAEGYSVSREKKESFPLTVTSAQKNPTAFYLCARGTGGVSYEQYFGPGTRLTVT.

The sample holds a few counts of this clone. The gene calls are TRBV12-3 or TRBV12-4 and TRBJ1-3; 7 nucleotides match TRBD1. V shed 6 bases, J shed 3 bases, and the junction held 2 bases outside the gene matches. The CDR3 spans 13 residues. The chain's CDR3 is CASRPGGGNTIYF. In DNA form, the CDR3 reads TGTGCCAGCAGACCAGGGGGTGGAAACACCATATATTTT.

This clone showed up just once. The chain recombines TRBV5-6 with TRBJ2-1, with TRBD2 matching 7 bases. Germline assignment: CDR1 SGHDT and CDR2 YYEEEE. CDR3 length equals 17 residues. J lost 0 bases, V lost 0 bases, and 6 bases had no gene match. The CDR3 DNA is TGTGCCAGCAGCTTGGCTTGGCGGGGGTCCTCCTACAATGAGCAGTTCTTC. Translation: CASSLAWRGSSYNEQFF.

The CDR3 sequence is CASSVRGGSYEQYF. CDR3 in DNA: TGTGCCAGCAGTGTTCGCGGGGGCTCCTACGAGCAGTACTTC. The chain uses TRBV2 and TRBJ2-7; TRBD2 agrees at 7 bases. Unmatched junction bases numbered 3, after V lost 4 bases and J lost 0 bases. This CDR3 has 14 amino acids. Germline V gives CDR1 SNHLY, CDR2 FYNNEI.

The chain links TRBV27 to TRBJ1-6; 9 bases align to TRBD1. Per the germline V gene, CDR1 is MNHEY and CDR2 is SMNVEV (reference sequence). V gave up 5 bases and J gave up 13 bases; unmatched junction bases: 6. The CDR3 contains 13 residues. CDR3 coding DNA: TGTGCCAGCAGTGCCTCGGGACAGGGCCCCCTCCACTTT. Residues: CASSASGQGPLHF.

This clone was detected once. The CDR3 nucleotides are TGTGCCAGCAGTTTTGGGGCGACTAATTCACCCCTCCACTTT. It specifies CASSFGATNSPLHF. This chain links TRBV28 with TRBJ1-6; possibly TRBD1 for D (5 bases). Germline V gene sequence: CDR1 MDHEN, CDR2 SYDVKM. The CDR3 loop spans 14 amino acids. V lost 3 bases and J lost 6, with 9 bases in between.

The chain has TRBV18 and TRBJ2-5; maybe TRBD1 (6 bases). There are 15 residues in the CDR3. Germline V lookup: CDR1 KGHSH, CDR2 LQKENI. V shed 2 bases and J shed 2 bases, with 12 bases lying between them. The CDR3 nucleotides are TGTGCCAGCTCACCAAGGACAGCCTTTCAAGAGACCCAGTACTTC. Protein product: CASSPRTAFQETQYF.

The genes are TRBV5-5 and TRBJ2-1; D is perhaps TRBD1 (6 bases). Germline CDR1 is SGHKS and CDR2 is YYEKEE (reference sequence). The CDR3 is 15 amino acids. Trimming shortened V by 1 base and J by 6 bases, and 14 bases separated the two germline ends. In DNA, the CDR3 is TGTGCCAGCAGCTTGTTCGGTTTGGGGGCCAATGAGCAGTTCTTC. Amino acids: CASSLFGLGANEQFF.

As to this clone: One end of the junction does not line up with germline, which may come from a read error. This chain connects TRBV2 to TRBJ2-7; TRBD2 aligns across 7 bases. The CDR3 covers 13 residues. CDR1 and CDR2 from the germline V gene are SNHLY and FYNNEI. The CDR3 reads CASSEEGGKKRSF. The CDR3 nucleotides read TGTGCCAGCAGTGAGGAGGGAGGGAAAAAACGGAGCTTC.

V usage is TRBV5-4 and J usage is TRBJ1-2; D gene unclear. Trimming removed 0 bases from V and 7 bases from J, with 10 bases in between. The germline V gene encodes CDR1 SGHNT and CDR2 YYREEE (reference sequence). This CDR3 is built from 13 residues. This CDR3 reads CASSLATYGGYTF. The CDR3 nucleotides read TGTGCCAGCAGCTTGGCCACTTATGGTGGCTACACCTTC.

The V call is TRBV28, the J call TRBJ1-1, with TRBD1 identical over 7 bases. CDR1 is MDHEN and CDR2 is SYDVKM in the germline V gene. This CDR3 has 13 amino acids. The J segment lost 3 bases and the V segment lost 6 bases, leaving 4 bases of the junction unmatched. The CDR3 sequence is CASRMTGYTEAFF. CDR3 DNA sequence: TGTGCCAGCAGAATGACAGGGTACACTGAAGCTTTCTTT.

The chain employs TRBV4-1 and TRBJ1-2; 7 bases agree with TRBD1. Germline CDR1 is MGHRA and CDR2 is YSYEKL. The CDR3 sequence is 13 residues long. V dropped 5 bases and J dropped 8; count of bases not matched to a gene: 8. The CDR3 is CASSYRGELGYTF. The CDR3 bases are TGCGCCAGCAGCTACAGGGGAGAGTTGGGCTACACCTTC.

The V and J genes are TRBV7-3 and TRBJ1-1; no clear D gene. This CDR3 spans 14 amino acids. CDR1 and CDR2 from the germline V gene are SGHTA and FQGTGA. Trimming shortened V by 5 bases and J by 2 bases, and 12 bases separated the two germline ends. The CDR3 DNA reads TGTGCCAGCAGCCTCGTCGGGAGAAACACTGAAGCTTTCTTT. Translation gives CASSLVGRNTEAFF.

This sequence joins TRBV7-6 and TRBJ2-1; D may be TRBD2 (7 bases). CDR1 SGHVS and CDR2 FNYEAQ come from the germline V gene. CDR3 length: 19 residues. The ends were cut back, 0 bases at V and 3 bases at J, with 21 bases in the middle. Here the CDR3 reads CASSLAVGGGLADYNEQFF. Written as DNA, the CDR3 is TGTGCCAGCAGCTTAGCTGTTGGGGGCGGTCTAGCGGACTACAATGAGCAGTTCTTC.

The rearrangement uses TRBV27 and TRBJ1-1; D is perhaps TRBD1 (6 bases). Trimming left V 6 bases short and J 1 base short, with 9 bases between. The CDR3 spans 13 residues. Germline CDR1 is MNHEY and CDR2 is SMNVEV (reference sequence). In nucleotides, the CDR3 is TGTGCCAGCAGGATCAGGGGGAACACTGAAGCTTTCTTT. Translation: CASRIRGNTEAFF.

The V gene is TRBV18, the J gene TRBJ1-1, with TRBD1 identical over 10 bases. CDR1 and CDR2 from the germline V gene are KGHSH and LQKENI. This CDR3 is built from 15 residues. After removal of 4 bases from V and 0 bases from J, the junction contained 2 bases not matched to a gene. CDR3 in DNA: TGTGCCAGCTCACTGGGGACAGGGGTGAACACTGAAGCTTTCTTT. Residues: CASSLGTGVNTEAFF.

The CDR3 sequence is CASSAETIYGYTF. DNA for the CDR3: TGTGCCAGCAGTGCGGAAACTATCTATGGCTACACCTTC. The rearrangement uses TRBV25-1 and TRBJ1-2; D call uncertain. Per the germline V gene, CDR1 is MGHDK and CDR2 is SYGVNS. Trimming left V 4 bases short and J 4 bases short, with 10 bases between. The CDR3 is 13 residues long.

The rearrangement joins TRBV18 to TRBJ2-5; D may be TRBD2 (6 bases). The CDR3 extends over 18 amino acids. CDR1 is KGHSH, CDR2 LQKENI, per germline. Between the trimmed V and J ends, which lost 2 bases and 3 bases, there was a span of 22 bases. CDR3 amino acids: CASSPRAHMAGSKETQYF. The CDR3 bases are TGTGCCAGCTCACCAAGGGCCCATATGGCGGGGAGCAAAGAGACCCAGTACTTC.

This chain connects TRBV24-1 to TRBJ2-1, with 8 bases lining up with TRBD1. The CDR3 is made up of 16 amino acids. Germline CDR1 is KGHDR and CDR2 is SFDVKD. With V trimmed by 3 bases and J by 6 bases, 9 bases remained unmatched. The CDR3 bases are TGTGCCACCAGTGATCAGAGCCAGGGGGCAGGCAATGAGCAGTTCTTC. It yields the protein CATSDQSQGAGNEQFF.

The rearrangement joins TRBV27 to TRBJ2-7, with TRBD1 identical over 7 bases. The CDR3 is made up of 15 amino acids. The ends lost 4 bases at V and 2 bases at J; junction bases unmatched: 8. Germline CDR1 MNHEY, CDR2 SMNVEV (reference sequence). DNA of the CDR3: TGTGCCAGCAGTTCGACAGGGTATTGGACCTACGAGCAGTACTTC. Translating gives CASSSTGYWTYEQYF.

The gene calls are TRBV7-9 and TRBJ2-7; 7 nucleotides align to TRBD2. The CDR3 runs to 14 residues. Per germline, CDR1 SEHNR and CDR2 FQNEAQ (reference sequence). Unmatched junction bases numbered 8, after V lost 5 bases and J lost 4 bases. The CDR3 protein is CASSDEAGFYEQYF. In DNA form, the CDR3 reads TGTGCCAGCAGCGACGAAGCGGGATTTTACGAGCAGTACTTC.

This clone has a handful of counts. The J gene is TRBJ2-7, the V gene TRBV3-1 (or the pseudogene TRBV3-2); 9 bases agree with TRBD2. The trim removed 1 base at V and 0 bases at J, leaving 10 bases unmatched. CDR3 length: 18 residues. Germline CDR1 LGHDT, CDR2 YNNKEL (reference sequence). The CDR3 here is CASSQGRAGGWSSYEQYF. For the CDR3, the DNA is TGTGCCAGCAGCCAAGGTCGAGCGGGGGGTTGGAGCTCCTACGAGCAGTACTTC.

The genes are TRBV3-1 (or the pseudogene TRBV3-2) and TRBJ2-7; possibly TRBD1 for D (5 bases). V lost 8 bases and J lost 6, with 23 bases in between. Germline CDR1 reads LGHDT; CDR2 reads YNNKEL (reference sequence). The CDR3 has 15 amino acids. The CDR3 spells CASAEAPGIFGEQYF. As DNA, the CDR3 is TGTGCCAGCGCAGAGGCCCCAGGGATTTTTGGCGAGCAGTACTTC.

The J gene is TRBJ1-1, the V gene TRBV5-4; D is uncertain. V was cut by 1 base and J by 1 base, with 8 bases left in between. This CDR3 comprises 14 residues. Germline CDR1 SGHNT, CDR2 YYREEE (reference sequence). The CDR3: CASSLSTANTEAFF. The CDR3 coding sequence is TGTGCCAGCAGCTTGTCAACAGCGAACACTGAAGCTTTCTTT.

This rearrangement joins TRBV4-3 to TRBJ2-1; 7 nucleotides agree with TRBD2. The CDR3 consists of 14 residues. V dropped 3 bases and J dropped 6; count of bases not matched to a gene: 5. Germline assignment: CDR1 LGHNA and CDR2 YSLEER. The CDR3 loop reads CASSHAGDFNEQFF. DNA for the CDR3: TGCGCCAGCAGCCATGCGGGAGATTTCAATGAGCAGTTCTTC.

The CDR3 DNA follows: TGTGCCAGTAGTCTCCCGGGACAGGGCTGGAACACCGGGGAGCTGTTTTTT. The encoded protein is CASSLPGQGWNTGELFF. The rearrangement uses TRBV19 and TRBJ2-2; 9 positions agree with TRBD1. Germline V gene sequence: CDR1 LNHDA, CDR2 SQIVND (reference sequence). This CDR3 comprises 17 residues. The J segment lost 1 base and the V segment lost 5 bases, leaving 8 bases of the junction unmatched. Using reference TRBV19 and TRBJ2-2 for the parts outside the CDR3, the full variable domain is DGGITQSPKYLFRKEGQNVTLSCEQNLNHDAMYWYRQDPGQGLRLIYYSQIVNDFQKGDIAEGYSVSREKKESFPLTVTSAQKNPTAFYLCASSLPGQGWNTGELFFGEGSRLTVL.

The rearrangement joins TRBV7-2 to TRBJ2-5; no clear D gene. Trimming stripped 5 bases from V and 2 bases from J, with 12 bases between. This CDR3 contains 14 residues. The V gene's germline CDR1 is SGHTA and CDR2 FQGNSA. This CDR3 is CASSQTQVQETQYF. CDR3 nucleotides: TGTGCCAGCAGCCAAACTCAGGTTCAAGAGACCCAGTACTTC.